This TCR beta chain was documented in a study of T cell repertoires in cytomegalovirus infection. The V gene lost 7 bases and the J gene lost 3 bases, with 19 bases spanning the gap. This CDR3 has 15 amino acids. Germline-derived CDR1 and CDR2 are MDHEN and SYDVKM. About this clonotype itself: The antigen remains unidentified.

Via MiXCR, TCRdb re-called the reads, giving one row per CDR3 protein. The sample includes hundreds of thousands of distinct CDR3 sequences, about 33% seen only once; the top ten take 15% to 20%. This clonotype was sampled from a human donor in good health (CMV status not recorded). Some clones in this sample may be carry-over from other donors' samples. This chain joins TRBV28 and TRBJ2-7, with D possibly matching TRBD2 (6 bases). Specimen: cultured PBMCs, collected from culture after CMV antigen stimulation. CDR3 residues: CASTDGGKGVYEQYF. The CDR3 region has the DNA TGTGCCAGCACCGACGGGGGAAAGGGAGTCTACGAGCAGTACTTC.